These 18 T cell receptor beta chains came from one sample sequenced in a study of blood T cells in healthy people across ages. The second PCR ran 7 to 11 cycles with a sample-barcoded 5' primer and J-beta primers. TCRdb analysed the 5' RACE reads with MiXCR anew, one entry per CDR3 protein. Of some 710,000 distinct CDR3 sequences in the sample, around 45% were seen once. What was sequenced was blood. The receptor set was obtained from a man at least 80 years old in good health.

This clonotype showed up just a few times. The gene calls are TRBV29-1 and TRBJ1-1; 9 nucleotides line up with TRBD1. Trimming removed 7 bases from V and 0 bases from J; junction bases left unmatched: 6. The CDR3 contains 14 residues. Germline V gives CDR1 SQVTM, CDR2 ANQGSEA. CDR3 sequence reads: CSAMTGGMNTEAFF. The CDR3 nucleotides read TGCAGCGCCATGACAGGGGGGATGAACACTGAAGCTTTCTTT.

This clonotype appeared a few times. This could be a read error, since a much larger clone is one nucleotide away. The CDR3 spells CASSPTGDQNEQYF. As DNA, the CDR3 is TGTGCCAGCAGCCCTACAGGGGATCAGAATGAGCAGTACTTC. This sequence joins TRBV7-3 and TRBJ2-5, with 7 bases lining up with TRBD1. This CDR3 contains 14 residues. The J segment lost 11 bases and the V segment lost 5 bases, leaving 14 bases of the junction unmatched. Germline CDR1 SGHTA, CDR2 FQGTGA.

The genes are TRBV16 and TRBJ1-1; no definite D call. The CDR3 spans 13 residues. V was shortened by 5 bases and J by 4 bases, with 11 bases between the two germline ends. Germline V gene sequence: CDR1 KGHSY, CDR2 FQNENV. The DNA for the CDR3 is TGTGCCAGCAGCTCCGAGGTGAGCACTGAAGCTTTCTTT. Protein: CASSSEVSTEAFF.

Worth noting for this clonotype: Germline is not matched at one junction end, which may reflect a read error. J is TRBJ1-5 and V is TRBV15, with 8 bases matching TRBD1. The CDR3 has 15 amino acids. In germline, CDR1 is LNHNV, CDR2 YYDKDF (reference sequence). The CDR3 region is CVTSRDRYSNQPQHF. Here the CDR3 DNA reads TGTGTCACCAGCAGGGACAGGTATAGCAATCAGCCCCAGCATTTT.

This chain links TRBV21-1 with TRBJ2-7; the table's D call, TRBD2, was not checked against the DNA. TRBV21-1 is a pseudogene. The CDR3 consists of 14 residues. The CDR3 loop is CASTTEASSYEQYF. CDR3 DNA sequence: TGTGCCAGCACCACGGAGGCTTCTTCCTACGAGCAGTACTTC.

The chain carries TRBV9 and TRBJ2-5; the D gene could be TRBD1 or TRBD2 (5 bases each). With the DNA end fitting TRBJ2-7 better, the J assignment may be wrong. CDR1 SGDLS and CDR2 YYNGEE come from the germline V gene. CDR3 size: 15 residues. The CDR3 spells CASSVSLGTHYEQYF. CDR3 DNA: TGTGCCAGCAGCGTAAGTCTGGGGACCCACTACGAGCAGTACTTC.

In the case of this clonotype: With a much larger clone just one base away, this may be a read error. This chain joins TRBV20-1 and TRBJ2-1, with 8 bases that match TRBD2. CDR1 is DFQATT and CDR2 is SNEGSKA in the germline V gene (reference sequence). The CDR3 length is 15 residues. CDR3 sequence (DNA): TGCAGTGCTAGTCCCCCGGGGGGGTCCTACAATGTGCAGTTCTTC. It codes for CSASPPGGSYNVQFF.

The gene calls are TRBV21-1 and TRBJ2-4; the DNA was not used to check the table's D call, TRBD1. The end of the DNA aligns better with TRBJ2-7, so the J call may be wrong. TRBV21-1 is marked as a pseudogene. This CDR3 has 14 residues. The CDR3 protein is CASSKRGSRGEQYF. CDR3 DNA sequence: TGTGCCAGCAGCAAAAGGGGCTCACGGGGCGAGCAGTACTTC.

This clonotype was detected ten times or more. CDR3 coding DNA: TGTGCCAGCAGTTACGGGGACCCCACTGAAGCTTTCTTT. It is translated as CASSYGDPTEAFF. This chain joins TRBV6-2 or TRBV6-3 and TRBJ1-1; D might be TRBD1 (5 bases). Trimming left V 2 bases short and J 4 bases short, with 8 bases between. Germline values: CDR1 MNHEY, CDR2 SVGEGT. CDR3 length: 13 residues.

The rearrangement joins TRBV20-1 to TRBJ2-5, with TRBD2 identical over 12 bases. Germline CDR1 reads DFQATT; CDR2 reads SNEGSKA (reference sequence). The CDR3 runs to 17 residues. With V trimmed by 5 bases and J by 11 bases, 21 bases remained unmatched. CDR3 region: CSAQPGLAGSSFDEQYF. DNA for the CDR3: TGCAGTGCTCAGCCCGGACTAGCGGGAAGTTCGTTCGATGAGCAGTACTTC.

Notes on this clonotype: Given a much more abundant clone one base away, this may be a read error. V gene TRBV29-1 combines with J gene TRBJ2-1, with a tentative D call TRBD2 (5 bases). In germline, CDR1 is SQVTM, CDR2 ANQGSEA. This CDR3 region has 12 residues. The CDR3 bases are TGCAGCATTGATACTAGTTTCAATGAGCAGTTCTTC. The encoded protein is CSIDTSFNEQFF.

In its sample, this clonotype was seen a few times. The J gene is TRBJ2-3, the V gene TRBV3-1; 9 nucleotides agree with TRBD2. Germline V gene sequence: CDR1 LGHDT, CDR2 YNNKEL (reference sequence). The J segment lost 3 bases and the V segment lost 4 bases, leaving 5 bases of the junction unmatched. The CDR3 has 15 residues. CDR3 DNA: TGTGCCAGCAGCCTTAGCGGGAGTAAGACAGATACGCAGTATTTT. It is translated as CASSLSGSKTDTQYF.

The CDR3 is CSSYGVSSYNEQFF. In DNA, the CDR3 is TGCAGTTCATACGGGGTTAGCTCCTACAATGAGCAGTTCTTC. This chain connects TRBV20-1 to TRBJ2-1, with a tentative D call TRBD2 (5 bases). Trimming shortened V by 8 bases and J by 0 bases, and 14 bases separated the two germline ends. The CDR3 contains 14 residues. CDR1 DFQATT and CDR2 SNEGSKA come from the germline V gene (reference sequence).

This clonotype was recorded only once. Compared with germline, one end of the junction differs, possibly owing to a read error. Written as DNA, the CDR3 is TGCGCCAGCAGCCTGGAGGGACTAGCGGGAGGGAATGAGCGGTTCTTC. This sequence encodes CASSLEGLAGGNERFF. This sequence joins TRBV5-1 and TRBJ2-1; 16 nucleotides match TRBD2. CDR1 is SGHRS, CDR2 YFSETQ, per germline. This CDR3 is 16 amino acids long.

Here the CDR3 reads CASSQAFRKNEQFF. Here the CDR3 DNA reads TGCGCCAGCAGCCAAGCCTTTAGGAAGAATGAGCAGTTCTTC. The chain employs TRBV4-3 and TRBJ2-1; no firm D call. The germline CDR1 and CDR2 sequences are LGHNA and YSLEER. CDR3 length: 14 residues. V was cut by 1 base and J by 7 bases, with 11 bases left in between.

A remark on this clonotype: A much larger clone sits a single nucleotide away, making a read error possible. V gene TRBV4-3 combines with J gene TRBJ2-5, with 8 bases that match TRBD2. After removal of 5 bases from V and 11 bases from J, the junction contained 10 bases not matched to a gene. The CDR3 spans 13 residues. In germline, CDR1 is LGHNA, CDR2 YSLEER. The CDR3 reads CASSWTSSYKQYF. The CDR3 bases are TGCGCCAGCAGCTGGACTAGCAGCTACAAGCAGTACTTC.

This chain uses TRBV5-1 with TRBJ1-3; D gene unclear. This CDR3 region has 15 residues. Per germline, CDR1 SGHRS and CDR2 YFSETQ. Between the trimmed V and J ends, which lost 0 bases and 7 bases, there was a span of 14 bases. CDR3: CASSLAADLGNTIYF. CDR3 DNA: TGCGCCAGCAGCTTGGCAGCGGACCTTGGGAACACCATATATTTT.

This clonotype was seen a handful of times. The chain joins TRBV28 to TRBJ2-1; 9 bases are a match to TRBD2. CDR3 length equals 10 residues. Per the germline V gene, CDR1 is MDHEN and CDR2 is SYDVKM. The V gene end was trimmed by 9 bases and the J gene end by 11 bases; junction bases not matched to a gene: 2. CDR3 coding DNA: TGTGCCAGTAGCGGGAGTAAGCAGTTCTTC. The encoded protein is CASSGSKQFF.